The 16 T cell receptor beta chains below come from one sample, sequenced in a study of monozygotic twins with cystic fibrosis. TCRdb's copy holds only in-frame clones and misses some; the assay was immunoSEQ multiplex PCR. The data contain under 25,000 clones, 95% to 98% of them singletons. Sequencing was carried out using blood. The receptors were gathered from a woman aged 30 to 39 with cystic fibrosis.

The J gene is TRBJ2-2, the V gene TRBV11-2; D call uncertain. CDR3 size: 14 residues. Trimming removed 5 bases from V and 8 bases from J, with 15 bases in between. Germline CDR1 reads SGHAT; CDR2 reads FQNNGV. This CDR3 reads CASSLGFIRGELFF. For the CDR3, the DNA is TGTGCCAGCAGCCTGGGCTTCATCCGGGGGGAGCTGTTTTTT.

The chain couples TRBV7-9 to TRBJ2-7, with no clear D. There are 13 residues in the CDR3. V was pared by 5 bases and J by 2 bases, with 10 bases between. Germline assignment: CDR1 SEHNR and CDR2 FQNEAQ (reference sequence). The CDR3 sequence is CASSPRGTYEQYF. The DNA of the CDR3 is TGTGCCAGCAGCCCCCGAGGTACCTACGAGCAGTACTTC.

This clone was counted a single time. V and J are TRBV11-2 and TRBJ1-3; D is unresolved. Trimming shortened V by 1 base and J by 1 base, and 14 bases separated the two germline ends. The germline gives CDR1 SGHAT, CDR2 FQNNGV. CDR3 length: 17 residues. This CDR3 reads CASSLAPQFSSGNTIYF. The DNA for the CDR3 is TGTGCCAGCAGCTTAGCTCCGCAGTTTTCGTCTGGAAACACCATATATTTT.

V and J are TRBV5-6 and TRBJ2-1; the D gene could be TRBD1 or TRBD2 (5 bases each). CDR3 length: 14 residues. The V and J ends lost 3 bases and 8 bases respectively, with 15 bases between them. Germline CDR1 is SGHDT and CDR2 is YYEEEE. The CDR3 loop is CASSWRTGADEQFF. The DNA for the CDR3 is TGTGCCAGCAGCTGGCGGACTGGGGCGGATGAGCAGTTCTTC.

V gene TRBV6-5 combines with J gene TRBJ2-6; TRBD2 might be the D (6 bases). This CDR3 contains 16 residues. Trimming shortened V by 2 bases and J by 2 bases, and 10 bases separated the two germline ends. From germline, CDR1 is MNHEY and CDR2 SVGAGI. The CDR3 DNA sequence: TGTGCCAGCAGTTACCGAGGAGGGGCTGGGGCCAACGTCCTGACTTTC. This codes for CASSYRGGAGANVLTF.

The rearrangement links TRBV7-6 to TRBJ1-1; D might be TRBD1 (6 bases). The V end was cut by 5 bases, the J end by 1 base, with 11 bases between. The CDR3 covers 14 residues. Germline CDR1 and CDR2: SGHVS and FNYEAQ. The CDR3 is CASSRGQRNTEAFF. The CDR3, as DNA: TGTGCCAGCAGCCGGGGGCAGAGGAACACTGAAGCTTTCTTT.

The rearrangement links TRBV5-4 to TRBJ1-1; tentative D call: TRBD1 (5 bases). This CDR3 comprises 15 residues. Germline CDR1 reads SGHNT; CDR2 reads YYREEE (reference sequence). The V gene lost 1 base and the J gene lost 4 bases, with 14 bases spanning the gap. CDR3 DNA sequence: TGTGCCAGCAGCTTGATGGGACGGCCGGGCACTGAAGCTTTCTTT. Its translation: CASSLMGRPGTEAFF.

This chain uses TRBV5-1 with TRBJ2-7, with 7 bases identical to TRBD1. The CDR3 sequence is 14 residues long. The ends lost 4 bases at V and 1 base at J; junction bases unmatched: 5. CDR1 SGHRS and CDR2 YFSETQ come from the germline V gene. CDR3 sequence: CASSLGQRSYEQYF. CDR3 in DNA: TGCGCCAGCAGCCTGGGACAGCGGTCCTACGAGCAGTACTTC.

The CDR3 DNA is TGTGCCTCCCGTGAGGAGGCCCCCGGGGCGTACTACGAGCAGTACTTC. This translates into CASREEAPGAYYEQYF. The V and J genes are TRBV10-3 and TRBJ2-7; D may be TRBD1 or TRBD2 (5 bases each). V dropped 11 bases and J dropped 3 bases, with 26 bases sitting between them. Germline assignment: CDR1 ENHRY and CDR2 SYGVKD. The CDR3 has 16 amino acids.

The chain has TRBV5-6 and TRBJ2-1; TRBD2 matches 9 bases. The CDR3 has 15 residues. CDR1 and CDR2 from the germline V gene are SGHDT and YYEEEE. J lost 8 bases, V lost 1 base, and 7 bases had no gene match. Here the CDR3 DNA reads TGTGCCAGCAGCTTGCCGCAGCGGGGGGCGGATGAGCAGTTCTTC. This encodes CASSLPQRGADEQFF.

The CDR3 spells CAIGLAGGLSEQFF. The CDR3 DNA is TGTGCCATCGGTCTAGCGGGGGGGCTAAGTGAGCAGTTCTTC. The V gene is TRBV10-3, the J gene TRBJ2-1; TRBD2 agrees at 12 bases. The CDR3 sequence is 14 residues long. In germline, CDR1 is ENHRY, CDR2 SYGVKD. V dropped 8 bases and J dropped 9; count of bases not matched to a gene: 8.

V and J are TRBV9 and TRBJ1-2; D unresolved. Trimming stripped 3 bases from V and 8 bases from J, with 14 bases between. The CDR3 contains 13 residues. Germline V lookup: CDR1 SGDLS, CDR2 YYNGEE. CDR3 sequence reads: CASSARIGWGYTF. The CDR3 DNA sequence: TGTGCCAGCAGCGCCCGTATTGGATGGGGCTACACCTTC.

This chain links TRBV7-9 with TRBJ1-5; 7 bases match TRBD1. This CDR3 contains 14 residues. The V gene end was trimmed by 1 base and the J gene end by 4 bases; junction bases not matched to a gene: 1. Germline loops: CDR1 SEHNR, CDR2 FQNEAQ (reference sequence). CDR3 protein: CASSLGDRNQPQHF. The CDR3 DNA reads TGTGCCAGCAGCTTAGGGGACAGAAATCAGCCCCAGCATTTT.

This sequence joins TRBV9 and TRBJ2-2, with 8 positions matching TRBD2. Germline V gene lookup returns CDR1 SGDLS and CDR2 YYNGEE. J gave up 6 bases and V 4 bases, and 11 bases lay outside the gene matches. This CDR3 has 16 residues. CDR3 DNA: TGTGCCAGCAGCACCACGGGACATAGCGGGGCCGGGGAGCTGTTTTTT. It translates to CASSTTGHSGAGELFF.

The gene calls are TRBV6-1 and TRBJ1-2, with 7 positions matching TRBD1. Germline V lookup: CDR1 MNHNS, CDR2 SASEGT. V gave up 8 bases and J gave up 2 bases; unmatched junction bases: 5. The CDR3 extends over 13 amino acids. DNA for the CDR3: TGTGCCAGCTCGCGGACAGGCAACTATGGCTACACCTTC. Its protein product is CASSRTGNYGYTF.

The genes are TRBV5-1 and TRBJ2-3; 8 nucleotides line up with TRBD2. CDR1 and CDR2 (germline): SGHRS, YFSETQ. Trimming removed 0 bases from V and 0 bases from J; junction bases left unmatched: 3. This CDR3 is 16 amino acids long. The CDR3 spells CASSLAAGGSTDTQYF. The CDR3 DNA reads as TGCGCCAGCAGCTTGGCCGCGGGGGGAAGCACAGATACGCAGTATTTT. The full variable domain, in which reference TRBV5-1 and TRBJ2-3 provide the parts outside the CDR3, is KAGVTQTPRYLIKTRGQQVTLSCSPISGHRSVSWYQQTPGQGLQFLFEYFSETQRNKGNFPGRFSGRQFSNSRSEMNVSTLELGDSALYLCASSLAAGGSTDTQYFGPGTRLTVL.